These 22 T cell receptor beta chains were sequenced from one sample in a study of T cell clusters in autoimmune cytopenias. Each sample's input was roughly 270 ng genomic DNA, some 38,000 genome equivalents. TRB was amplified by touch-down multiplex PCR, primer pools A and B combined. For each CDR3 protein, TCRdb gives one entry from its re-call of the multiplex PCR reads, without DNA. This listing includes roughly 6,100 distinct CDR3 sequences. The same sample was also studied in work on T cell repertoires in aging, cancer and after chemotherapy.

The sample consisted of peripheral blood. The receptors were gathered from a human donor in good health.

The CDR3 spells CASSLSRGPATNEKLFF. The rearrangement links TRBV7-6 to TRBJ1-4; TCRdb's D gene call, TRBD1, goes unchecked for lack of DNA. Germline values: CDR1 SGHVS, CDR2 FNYEAQ. The CDR3 has 17 residues.

CDR3: CAIRTTEGHTEAFF. The chain recombines TRBV10-3 with TRBJ1-1; TCRdb's D gene call, TRBD1, goes unchecked for lack of DNA. This CDR3 region has 14 residues. From germline, CDR1 is ENHRY and CDR2 SYGVKD.

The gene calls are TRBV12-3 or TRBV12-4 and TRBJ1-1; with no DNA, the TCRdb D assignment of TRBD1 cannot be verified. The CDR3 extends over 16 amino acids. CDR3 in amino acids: CASRGRTGFMNTEAFF.

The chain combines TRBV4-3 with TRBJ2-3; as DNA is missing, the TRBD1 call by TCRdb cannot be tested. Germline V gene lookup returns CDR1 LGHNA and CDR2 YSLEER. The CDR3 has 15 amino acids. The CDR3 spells CASSQVGGRTDTQYF.

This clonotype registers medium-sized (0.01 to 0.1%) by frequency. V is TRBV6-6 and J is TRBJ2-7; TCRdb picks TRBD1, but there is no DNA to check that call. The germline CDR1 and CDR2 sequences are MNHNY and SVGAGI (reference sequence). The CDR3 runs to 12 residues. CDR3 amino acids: CASSQDSYEQYF.

CDR3 residues: CASSLETGKTEAFF. The V gene is TRBV5-1, the J gene TRBJ1-1; TCRdb's D call, TRBD1, is unchecked because there is no DNA. There are 14 residues in the CDR3. In germline, CDR1 is SGHRS, CDR2 YFSETQ.

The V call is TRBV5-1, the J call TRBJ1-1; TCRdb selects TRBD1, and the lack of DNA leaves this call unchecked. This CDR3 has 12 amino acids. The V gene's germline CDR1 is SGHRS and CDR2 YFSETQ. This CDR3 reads CASSYGTTEAFF.

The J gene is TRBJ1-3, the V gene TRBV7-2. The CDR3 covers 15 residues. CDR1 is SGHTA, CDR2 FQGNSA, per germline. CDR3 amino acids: CASSSFALSGNTIYF.

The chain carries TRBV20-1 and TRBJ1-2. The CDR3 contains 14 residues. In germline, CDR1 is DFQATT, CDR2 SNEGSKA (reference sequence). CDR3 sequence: CSARESRSTDGYTF.

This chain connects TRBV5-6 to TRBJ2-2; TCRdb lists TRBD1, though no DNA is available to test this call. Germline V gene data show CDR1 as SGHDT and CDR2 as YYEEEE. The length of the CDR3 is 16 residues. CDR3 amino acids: CASSWGTGYGTGELFF.

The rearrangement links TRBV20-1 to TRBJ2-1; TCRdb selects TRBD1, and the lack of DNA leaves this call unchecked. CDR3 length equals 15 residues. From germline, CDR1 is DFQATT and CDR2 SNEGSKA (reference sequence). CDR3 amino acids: CSAPPGDRAYNEQFF.

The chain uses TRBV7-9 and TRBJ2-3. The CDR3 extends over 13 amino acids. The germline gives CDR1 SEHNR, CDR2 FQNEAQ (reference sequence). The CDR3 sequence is CASSPSSTDTQYF.

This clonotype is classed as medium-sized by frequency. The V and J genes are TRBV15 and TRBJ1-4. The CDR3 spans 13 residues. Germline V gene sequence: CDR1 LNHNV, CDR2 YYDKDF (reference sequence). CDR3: CATSIRGSEKLFF.

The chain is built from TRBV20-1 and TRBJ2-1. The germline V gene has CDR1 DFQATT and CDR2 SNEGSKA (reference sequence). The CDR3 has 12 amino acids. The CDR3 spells CSASGVSDEQFF.

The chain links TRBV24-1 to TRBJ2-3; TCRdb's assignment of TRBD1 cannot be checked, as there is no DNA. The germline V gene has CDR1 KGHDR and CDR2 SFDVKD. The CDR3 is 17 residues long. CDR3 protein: CATSELSPGQGTDTQYF.

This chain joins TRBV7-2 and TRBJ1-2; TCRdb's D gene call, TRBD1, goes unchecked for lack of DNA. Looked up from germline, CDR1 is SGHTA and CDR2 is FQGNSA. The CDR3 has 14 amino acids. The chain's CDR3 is CASSLGTGGGGYTF.

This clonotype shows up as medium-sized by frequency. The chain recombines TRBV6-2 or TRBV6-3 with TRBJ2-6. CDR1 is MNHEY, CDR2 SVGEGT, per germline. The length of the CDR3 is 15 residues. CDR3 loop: CASSYDSSGANVLTF.

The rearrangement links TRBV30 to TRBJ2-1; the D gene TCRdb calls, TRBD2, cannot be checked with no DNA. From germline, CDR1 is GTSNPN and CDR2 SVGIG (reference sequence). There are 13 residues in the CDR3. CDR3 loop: CAWSVQGSRTQFF.

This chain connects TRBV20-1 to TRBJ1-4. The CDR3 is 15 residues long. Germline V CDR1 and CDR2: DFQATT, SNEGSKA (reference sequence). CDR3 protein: CSARDRRASNEKLFF.

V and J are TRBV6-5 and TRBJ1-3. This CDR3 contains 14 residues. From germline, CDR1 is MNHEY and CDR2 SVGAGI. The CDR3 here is CASSLPGLGNTIYF.

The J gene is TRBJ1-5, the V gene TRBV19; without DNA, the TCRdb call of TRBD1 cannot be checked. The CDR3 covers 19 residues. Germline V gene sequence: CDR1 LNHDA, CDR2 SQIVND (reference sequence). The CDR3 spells CASRGKTGTGYLGNQPQHF.

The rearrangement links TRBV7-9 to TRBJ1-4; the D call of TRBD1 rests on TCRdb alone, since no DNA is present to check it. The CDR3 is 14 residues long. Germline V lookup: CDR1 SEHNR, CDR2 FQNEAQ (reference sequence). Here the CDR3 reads CASSFRGPNEKLFF.